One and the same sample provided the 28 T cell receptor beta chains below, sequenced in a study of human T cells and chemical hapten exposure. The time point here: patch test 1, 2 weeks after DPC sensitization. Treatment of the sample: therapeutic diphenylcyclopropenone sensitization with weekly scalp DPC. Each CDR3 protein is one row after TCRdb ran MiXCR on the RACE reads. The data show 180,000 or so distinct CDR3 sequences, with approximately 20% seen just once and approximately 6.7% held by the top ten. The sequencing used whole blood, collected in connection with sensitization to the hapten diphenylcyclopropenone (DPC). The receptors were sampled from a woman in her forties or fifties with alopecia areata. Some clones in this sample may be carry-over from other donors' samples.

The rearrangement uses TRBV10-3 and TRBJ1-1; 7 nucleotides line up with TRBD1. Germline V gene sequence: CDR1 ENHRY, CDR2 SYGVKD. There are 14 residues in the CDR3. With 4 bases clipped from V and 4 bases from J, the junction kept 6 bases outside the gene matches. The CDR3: CAISADRVSTEAFF. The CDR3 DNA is TGTGCCATCAGTGCCGACAGGGTTTCCACTGAAGCTTTCTTT.

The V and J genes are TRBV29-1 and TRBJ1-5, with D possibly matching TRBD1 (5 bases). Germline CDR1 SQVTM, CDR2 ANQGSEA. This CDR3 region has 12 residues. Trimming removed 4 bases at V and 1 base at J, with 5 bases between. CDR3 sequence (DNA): TGCAGCGTTGGGGGGAGCAATCAGCCCCAGCATTTT. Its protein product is CSVGGSNQPQHF.

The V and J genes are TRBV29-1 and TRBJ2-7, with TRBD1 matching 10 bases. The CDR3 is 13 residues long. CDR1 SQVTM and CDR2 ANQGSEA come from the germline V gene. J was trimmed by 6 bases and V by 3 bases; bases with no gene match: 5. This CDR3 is CSVDGQGVAEQYF. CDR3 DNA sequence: TGCAGCGTTGACGGACAGGGGGTAGCCGAGCAGTACTTC.

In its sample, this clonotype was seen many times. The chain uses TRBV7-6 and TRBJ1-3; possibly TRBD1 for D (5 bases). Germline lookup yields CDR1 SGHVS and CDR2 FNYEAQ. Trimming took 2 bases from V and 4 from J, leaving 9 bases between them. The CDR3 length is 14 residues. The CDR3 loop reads CASSLQGTGNTIYF. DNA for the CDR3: TGTGCCAGCAGCTTACAGGGAACCGGAAACACCATATATTTT.

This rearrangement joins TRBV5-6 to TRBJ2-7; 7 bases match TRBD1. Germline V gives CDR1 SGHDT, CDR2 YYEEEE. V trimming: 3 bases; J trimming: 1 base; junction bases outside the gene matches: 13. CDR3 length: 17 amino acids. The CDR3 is CASSSSPGTVKSYEQYF. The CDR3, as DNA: TGTGCCAGCAGCTCTTCTCCCGGGACAGTGAAATCCTACGAGCAGTACTTC. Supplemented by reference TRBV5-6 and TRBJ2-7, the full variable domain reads DAGVTQSPTHLIKTRGQQVTLRCSPKSGHDTVSWYQQALGQGPQFIFQYYEEEERQRGNFPDRFSGHQFPNYSSELNVNALLLGDSALYLCASSSSPGTVKSYEQYFGPGTRLTVT.

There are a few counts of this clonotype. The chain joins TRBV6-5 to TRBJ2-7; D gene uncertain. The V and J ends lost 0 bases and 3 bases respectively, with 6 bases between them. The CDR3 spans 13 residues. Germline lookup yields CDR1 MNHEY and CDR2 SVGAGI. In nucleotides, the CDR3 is TGTGCCAGCAGTTACTCGAACGTCTACGAGCAGTACTTC. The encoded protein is CASSYSNVYEQYF.

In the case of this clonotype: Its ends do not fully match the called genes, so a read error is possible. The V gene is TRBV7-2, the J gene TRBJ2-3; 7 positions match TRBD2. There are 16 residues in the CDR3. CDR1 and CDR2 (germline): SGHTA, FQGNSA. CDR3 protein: CVSSQSAGPTGDTQYF. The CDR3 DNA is TGTGTCAGCAGCCAGTCAGCGGGACCCACAGGAGATACGCAGTATTTT. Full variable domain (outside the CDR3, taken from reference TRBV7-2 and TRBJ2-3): GAGVSQSPSNKVTEKGKDVELRCDPISGHTALYWYRQSLGQGLEFLIYFQGNSAPDKSGLPSDRFSAERTGGSVSTLTIQRTQQEDSAVYLCVSSQSAGPTGDTQYFGPGTRLTVL.

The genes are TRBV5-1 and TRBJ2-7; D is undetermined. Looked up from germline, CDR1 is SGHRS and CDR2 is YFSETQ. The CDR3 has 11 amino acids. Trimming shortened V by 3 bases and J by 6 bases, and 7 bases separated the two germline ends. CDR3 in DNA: TGCGCCAGCAGCTCCGACGGCGAGCAGTACTTC. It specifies CASSSDGEQYF.

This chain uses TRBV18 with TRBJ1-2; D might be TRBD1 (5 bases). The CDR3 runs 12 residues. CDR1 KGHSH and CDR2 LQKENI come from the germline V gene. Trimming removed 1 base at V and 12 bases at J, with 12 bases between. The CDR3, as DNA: TGTGCCAGCTCACCACTCGGGACCTCACACACCTTC. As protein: CASSPLGTSHTF.

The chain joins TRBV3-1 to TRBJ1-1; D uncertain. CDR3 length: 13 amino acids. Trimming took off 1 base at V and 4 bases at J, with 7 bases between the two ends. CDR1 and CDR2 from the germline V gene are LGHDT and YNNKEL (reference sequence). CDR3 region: CASSQVDFTEAFF. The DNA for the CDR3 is TGTGCCAGCAGCCAAGTGGACTTCACTGAAGCTTTCTTT.

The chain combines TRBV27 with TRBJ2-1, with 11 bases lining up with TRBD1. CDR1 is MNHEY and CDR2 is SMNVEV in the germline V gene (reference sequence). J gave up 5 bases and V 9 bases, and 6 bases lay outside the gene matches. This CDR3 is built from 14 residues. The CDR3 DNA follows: TGTGCCAGTTCCTGGACAGGGGGCAACAATGAGCAGTTCTTC. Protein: CASSWTGGNNEQFF.

The CDR3 DNA is TGTGCCAGCAGCTCCAGGGAAGAGACCCAGTACTTC. Protein product: CASSSREETQYF. The rearrangement joins TRBV7-9 to TRBJ2-5, with D possibly matching TRBD1 (5 bases). The CDR3 totals 12 residues. Germline V gives CDR1 SEHNR, CDR2 FQNEAQ (reference sequence). V was shortened by 4 bases and J by 3 bases, with 6 bases between the two germline ends.

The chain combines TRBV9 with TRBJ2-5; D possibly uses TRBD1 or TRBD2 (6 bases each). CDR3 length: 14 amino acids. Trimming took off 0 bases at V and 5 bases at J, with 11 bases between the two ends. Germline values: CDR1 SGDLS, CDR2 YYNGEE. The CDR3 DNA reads TGTGCCAGCAGCGTAGCGGGGGCGGGTGAGACCCAGTACTTC. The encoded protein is CASSVAGAGETQYF.

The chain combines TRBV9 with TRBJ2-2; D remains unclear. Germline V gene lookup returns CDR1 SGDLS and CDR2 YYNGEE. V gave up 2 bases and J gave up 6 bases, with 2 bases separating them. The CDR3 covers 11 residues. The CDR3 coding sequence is TGTGCCAGCAGCGTGTCCGGGGAGCTGTTTTTT. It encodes CASSVSGELFF.

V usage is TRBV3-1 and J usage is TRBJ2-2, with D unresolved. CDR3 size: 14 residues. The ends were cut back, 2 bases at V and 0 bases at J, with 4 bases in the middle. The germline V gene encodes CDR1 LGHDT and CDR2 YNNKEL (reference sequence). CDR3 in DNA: TGTGCCAGCAGCCAACCCCCGAACACCGGGGAGCTGTTTTTT. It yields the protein CASSQPPNTGELFF.

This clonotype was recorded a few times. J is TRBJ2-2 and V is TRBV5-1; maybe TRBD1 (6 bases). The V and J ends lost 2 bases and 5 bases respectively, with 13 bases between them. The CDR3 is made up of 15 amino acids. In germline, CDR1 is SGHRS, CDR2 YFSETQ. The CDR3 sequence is CASSFTGKNTGELFF. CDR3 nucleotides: TGCGCCAGCAGCTTCACAGGGAAAAATACCGGGGAGCTGTTTTTT.

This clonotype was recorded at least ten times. Here the CDR3 DNA reads TGTGCCAGCAGCTTGCTGAGCGGGAGTAGGGGTCACAATGAGCAGTTCTTC. Translating gives CASSLLSGSRGHNEQFF. V is TRBV27 and J is TRBJ2-1; 8 bases fit TRBD2. CDR3 length: 17 amino acids. Germline V gene lookup returns CDR1 MNHEY and CDR2 SMNVEV (reference sequence). Losses at the gene ends were 6 bases for V and 5 bases for J; bases not matched to a gene: 15.

The CDR3 loop is CATSDPTMSNEQFF. The CDR3 DNA sequence: TGTGCCACCAGTGACCCCACAATGAGCAATGAGCAGTTCTTC. V gene TRBV24-1 combines with J gene TRBJ2-1; D call uncertain. The CDR3 has 14 residues. Germline lookup yields CDR1 KGHDR and CDR2 SFDVKD. The V and J ends lost 4 bases and 6 bases respectively, with 12 bases between them.

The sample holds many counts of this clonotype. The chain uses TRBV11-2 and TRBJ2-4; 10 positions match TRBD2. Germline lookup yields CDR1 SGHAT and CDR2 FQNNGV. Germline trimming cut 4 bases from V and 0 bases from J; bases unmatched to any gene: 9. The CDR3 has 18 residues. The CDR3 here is CASSSTSGEALAKNIQYF. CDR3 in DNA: TGTGCCAGCAGCTCTACTAGCGGGGAAGCCTTAGCCAAAAACATTCAGTACTTC. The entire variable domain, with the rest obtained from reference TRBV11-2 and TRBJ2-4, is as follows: EAGVAQSPRYKIIEKRQSVAFWCNPISGHATLYWYQQILGQGPKLLIQFQNNGVVDDSQLPKDRFSAERLKGVDSTLKIQPAKLEDSAVYLCASSSTSGEALAKNIQYFGAGTRLSVL.

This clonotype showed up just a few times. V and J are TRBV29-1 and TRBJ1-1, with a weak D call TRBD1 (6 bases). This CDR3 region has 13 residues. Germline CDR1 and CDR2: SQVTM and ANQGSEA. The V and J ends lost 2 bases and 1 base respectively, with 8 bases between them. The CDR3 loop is CSVEIGGNTEAFF. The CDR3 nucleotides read TGCAGCGTTGAAATAGGGGGGAACACTGAAGCTTTCTTT.

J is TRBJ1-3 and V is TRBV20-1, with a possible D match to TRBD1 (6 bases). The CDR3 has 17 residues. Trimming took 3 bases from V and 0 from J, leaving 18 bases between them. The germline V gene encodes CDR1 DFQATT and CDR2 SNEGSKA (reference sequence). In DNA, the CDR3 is TGCAGTGCTAGGGAACCGGGACAAGGTCTCTCTGGAAACACCATATATTTT. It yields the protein CSAREPGQGLSGNTIYF.

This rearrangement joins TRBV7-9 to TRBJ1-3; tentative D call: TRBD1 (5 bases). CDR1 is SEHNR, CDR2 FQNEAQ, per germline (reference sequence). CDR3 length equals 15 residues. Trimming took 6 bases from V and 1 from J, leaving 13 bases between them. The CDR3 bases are TGTGCCAGCAGTCTCGGTGGGACGTCTGGAAACACCATATATTTT. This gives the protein CASSLGGTSGNTIYF.

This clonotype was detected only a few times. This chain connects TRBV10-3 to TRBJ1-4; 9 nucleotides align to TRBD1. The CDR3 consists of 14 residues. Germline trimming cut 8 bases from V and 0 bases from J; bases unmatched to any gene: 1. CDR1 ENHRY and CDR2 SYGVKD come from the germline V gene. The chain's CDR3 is CAIGTGSTNEKLFF. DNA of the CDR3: TGTGCCATCGGGACAGGGTCAACTAATGAAAAACTGTTTTTT.

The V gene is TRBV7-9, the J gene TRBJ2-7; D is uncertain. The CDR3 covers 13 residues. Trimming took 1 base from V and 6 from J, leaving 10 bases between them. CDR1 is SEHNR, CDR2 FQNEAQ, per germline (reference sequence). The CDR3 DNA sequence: TGTGCCAGCAGCTTAGAAGGCCGACGCGAGCAGTACTTC. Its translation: CASSLEGRREQYF. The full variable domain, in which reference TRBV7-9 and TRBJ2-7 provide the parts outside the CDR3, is DTGVSQNPRHKITKRGQNVTFRCDPISEHNRLYWYRQTLGQGPEFLTYFQNEAQLEKSRLLSDRFSAERPKGSFSTLEIQRTEQGDSAMYLCASSLEGRREQYFGPGTRLTVT.

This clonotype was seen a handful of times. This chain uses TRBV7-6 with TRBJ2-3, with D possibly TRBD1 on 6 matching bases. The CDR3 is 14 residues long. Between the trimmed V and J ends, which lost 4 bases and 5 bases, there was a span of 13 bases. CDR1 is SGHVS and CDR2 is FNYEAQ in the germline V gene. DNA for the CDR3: TGTGCCAGCAGCTCCCCAGGGGTGGTAGATACGCAGTATTTT. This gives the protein CASSSPGVVDTQYF.

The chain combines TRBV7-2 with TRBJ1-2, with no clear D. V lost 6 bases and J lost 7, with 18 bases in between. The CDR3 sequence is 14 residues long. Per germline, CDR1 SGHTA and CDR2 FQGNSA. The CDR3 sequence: CASRLRTAFGGYTF. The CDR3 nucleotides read TGTGCCAGCAGACTACGAACCGCTTTTGGTGGCTACACCTTC. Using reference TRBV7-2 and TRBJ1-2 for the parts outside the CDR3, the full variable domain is GAGVSQSPSNKVTEKGKDVELRCDPISGHTALYWYRQSLGQGLEFLIYFQGNSAPDKSGLPSDRFSAERTGGSVSTLTIQRTQQEDSAVYLCASRLRTAFGGYTFGSGTRLTVV.

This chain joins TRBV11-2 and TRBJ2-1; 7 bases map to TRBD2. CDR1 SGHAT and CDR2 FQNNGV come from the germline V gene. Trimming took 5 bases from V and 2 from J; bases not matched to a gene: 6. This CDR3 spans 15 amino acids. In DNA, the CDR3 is TGTGCCAGCAGCCCTCCCGGGACTACCTACAATGAGCAGTTCTTC. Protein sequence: CASSPPGTTYNEQFF.

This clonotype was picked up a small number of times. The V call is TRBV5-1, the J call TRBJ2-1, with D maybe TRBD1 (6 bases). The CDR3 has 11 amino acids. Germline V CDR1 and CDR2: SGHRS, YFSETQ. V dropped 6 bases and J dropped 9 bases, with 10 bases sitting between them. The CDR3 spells CASTRGGEQFF. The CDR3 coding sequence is TGCGCCAGCACCAGGGGCGGTGAGCAGTTCTTC.